The next 20 T cell receptor beta chains were all read from a single sample in a study of high-grade serous ovarian cancer treatment subgroups. Tumor samples were taken before definitive surgery or chemotherapy. Method: immunoSEQ multiplex PCR; TCRdb's copy keeps in-frame clones and lacks some. Among several thousand clones listed, approximately 76% were seen once. Sequenced material: tumor tissue. Receptors were obtained from a human donor with high-grade serous ovarian cancer.

The chain uses TRBV30 and TRBJ2-1; D possibly uses TRBD1 or TRBD2 (7 bases each). There are 16 residues in the CDR3. The ends were cut back, 3 bases at V and 3 bases at J, with 18 bases in the middle. CDR1 is GTSNPN, CDR2 SVGIG, per germline (reference sequence). CDR3 DNA: TGTGCCTGGAGACAGACAGGGTCGGGGGGCTACAATGAGCAGTTCTTC. Translation gives CAWRQTGSGGYNEQFF. The full variable domain, with the rest looked up from reference TRBV30 and TRBJ2-1, is SQTIHQWPATLVQPVGSPLSLECTVEGTSNPNLYWYRQAAGRGLQLLFYSVGIGQISSEVPQNLSASRPQDRQFILSSKKLLLSDSGFYLCAWRQTGSGGYNEQFFGPGTRLTVL.

This clone was seen more than once but under ten times. The rearrangement uses TRBV4-1 and TRBJ1-2, with D perhaps matching TRBD1 (5 bases). V lost 4 bases and J lost 1, with 10 bases in between. Germline V gene sequence: CDR1 MGHRA, CDR2 YSYEKL. The length of the CDR3 is 14 residues. CDR3 bases: TGCGCCAGCAGCCGCGGGACGCTTAACTATGGCTACACCTTC. Translating gives CASSRGTLNYGYTF.

The J gene is TRBJ2-3, the V gene TRBV11-1; D perhaps matches TRBD1 (6 bases). Trimming cost V 2 bases and J 11 bases, with 11 bases left between them. The germline CDR1 and CDR2 sequences are SGHAT and FQDESV (reference sequence). The CDR3 runs to 12 residues. The CDR3 sequence is CASSLPQGGQYF. The CDR3 DNA reads as TGTGCCAGCAGCTTACCACAGGGTGGGCAGTATTTT.

This clone was seen a few times. This rearrangement joins TRBV9 to TRBJ1-1; D is unclear. V lost 2 bases, J lost 1 base, and 18 bases lay in between. This CDR3 comprises 17 residues. Germline V CDR1 and CDR2: SGDLS, YYNGEE. CDR3 sequence (DNA): TGTGCCAGCAGCGTTCCCTGGAGCCCCCGATGGAACACTGAAGCTTTCTTT. Amino acids: CASSVPWSPRWNTEAFF.

This chain uses TRBV5-1 with TRBJ2-5, with TRBD2 identical over 13 bases. CDR3 length equals 15 residues. V was pared by 5 bases and J by 5 bases, with 6 bases of the junction left unmatched. In germline, CDR1 is SGHRS, CDR2 YFSETQ. CDR3 amino acids: CASSTGTSGKETQYF. CDR3 sequence (DNA): TGCGCCAGCAGTACCGGGACTAGCGGGAAGGAGACCCAGTACTTC.

CDR3 sequence reads: CATSSRTGGRREQYF. CDR3 bases: TGTGCCACCAGCAGCCGGACAGGGGGCAGACGCGAGCAGTACTTC. The V call is TRBV15, the J call TRBJ2-5; 11 nucleotides align to TRBD1. The J call may be wrong; the DNA end is better matched by TRBJ2-7. Germline lookup yields CDR1 LNHNV and CDR2 YYDKDF (reference sequence). This CDR3 region has 15 residues.

This chain connects TRBV28 to TRBJ1-5; no clear D. V was clipped by 6 bases and J by 1 base, with 7 bases between them. The germline V gene has CDR1 MDHEN and CDR2 SYDVKM. CDR3 length: 13 residues. As DNA, the CDR3 is TGTGCCAGCAGGGCGTCGAGCAATCAGCCCCAGCATTTT. The encoded protein is CASRASSNQPQHF.

The V gene is TRBV7-9, the J gene TRBJ1-4, with a weak D call TRBD1 (5 bases). This CDR3 has 14 amino acids. The V gene lost 5 bases and the J gene lost 6 bases, with 13 bases spanning the gap. The germline V gene has CDR1 SEHNR and CDR2 FQNEAQ (reference sequence). CDR3 protein: CASSIGHVDEKLFF. CDR3 sequence (DNA): TGTGCCAGCAGCATTGGACATGTCGATGAAAAACTGTTTTTT.

The V gene is TRBV15, the J gene TRBJ2-1; the D gene is possibly TRBD1 (6 bases). Deletions cut 6 bases from V and 5 bases from J, with 17 bases between. The CDR3 is 15 residues long. From germline, CDR1 is LNHNV and CDR2 YYDKDF (reference sequence). The CDR3, as DNA: TGTGCCACCAGAGATTACAGGGAATCGGACAATGAGCAGTTCTTC. Translation: CATRDYRESDNEQFF.

The CDR3 coding sequence is TGTGCCAGCAGCGCTACGCGGGGGGTTAATGAGCAGTTCTTC. The encoded protein is CASSATRGVNEQFF. The chain has TRBV7-9 and TRBJ2-1, with 8 bases identical to TRBD2. The CDR3 totals 14 residues. With V trimmed by 5 bases and J by 7 bases, 7 bases remained unmatched. Germline CDR1 reads SEHNR; CDR2 reads FQNEAQ (reference sequence).

The V gene is TRBV29-1, the J gene TRBJ1-5; D might be TRBD1 (5 bases). CDR1 is SQVTM and CDR2 is ANQGSEA in the germline V gene. With 4 bases removed from V and 4 bases from J, the gap between germline ends came to 11 bases. The CDR3 covers 13 residues. CDR3 amino acids: CSVVGEANQPQHF. For the CDR3, the DNA is TGCAGCGTTGTAGGGGAAGCAAATCAGCCCCAGCATTTT.

Here the CDR3 reads CASETSGAGNEQFF. The CDR3, as DNA: TGTGCCAGTGAGACTAGCGGGGCCGGCAATGAGCAGTTCTTC. The J gene is TRBJ2-1, the V gene TRBV19; 11 bases match TRBD2. V lost 8 bases to trimming and J lost 6 bases; unmatched junction nucleotides: 6. This CDR3 comprises 14 residues. Germline V CDR1 and CDR2: LNHDA, SQIVND (reference sequence). Full variable domain (remainder filled in from reference TRBV19 and TRBJ2-1): DGGITQSPKYLFRKEGQNVTLSCEQNLNHDAMYWYRQDPGQGLRLIYYSQIVNDFQKGDIAEGYSVSREKKESFPLTVTSAQKNPTAFYLCASETSGAGNEQFFGPGTRLTVL.

V gene TRBV2 combines with J gene TRBJ2-5; D remains unclear. Per germline, CDR1 SNHLY and CDR2 FYNNEI. The CDR3 covers 13 residues. Trimming took 7 bases from V and 2 from J, leaving 11 bases between them. The CDR3 nucleotides are TGTGCCAGCAAGAACACAGAACAAGAGACCCAGTACTTC. Protein product: CASKNTEQETQYF.

This clone was recorded once. The rearrangement joins TRBV9 to TRBJ1-2, with 7 positions matching TRBD1. This CDR3 region has 11 residues. Germline CDR1 and CDR2: SGDLS and YYNGEE. V was clipped by 7 bases and J by 7 bases; unmatched bases: 4. The CDR3 spells CASGDSLGYTF. In DNA form, the CDR3 reads TGTGCCAGCGGGGACAGTCTTGGCTACACCTTC.

The chain employs TRBV7-8 and TRBJ1-5; 7 bases match TRBD1. The CDR3 covers 18 residues. The ends lost 6 bases at V and 0 bases at J; junction bases unmatched: 14. The germline V gene encodes CDR1 SGHVS and CDR2 FQNEAQ. The CDR3 bases are TGTGCCAGCAGTAAATCGGACAGGACCTTTACTAGCAATCAGCCCCAGCATTTT. This gives the protein CASSKSDRTFTSNQPQHF.

This sequence joins TRBV27 and TRBJ2-2; a weak D match, TRBD2 (8 bases). This CDR3 has 18 residues. The V end was cut by 4 bases, the J end by 5 bases, with 23 bases between. Germline values: CDR1 MNHEY, CDR2 SMNVEV (reference sequence). The CDR3 loop is CASSSGQHMGLGTGELFF. CDR3 DNA sequence: TGTGCCAGCAGTTCGGGACAGCATATGGGACTAGGGACCGGGGAGCTGTTTTTT.

The V and J genes are TRBV9 and TRBJ2-1; 10 nucleotides align to TRBD2. The CDR3 contains 14 residues. With 4 bases clipped from V and 6 bases from J, the junction kept 4 bases outside the gene matches. Germline V gene lookup returns CDR1 SGDLS and CDR2 YYNGEE. The CDR3 protein is CASSLTSGTNEQFF. The CDR3 DNA sequence: TGTGCCAGCAGCCTCACTAGCGGGACCAATGAGCAGTTCTTC.

A few counts support this clone. The rearrangement joins TRBV19 to TRBJ2-4, with unresolved D. CDR3 length: 13 residues. V was cut by 10 bases and J by 5 bases, with 15 bases left in between. In germline, CDR1 is LNHDA, CDR2 SQIVND (reference sequence). As DNA, the CDR3 is TGTGCCACTCTGCTGACTGGAGAAAACATTCAGTACTTC. Translation gives CATLLTGENIQYF.

The genes are TRBV5-4 and TRBJ1-2, with D hard to call. This CDR3 comprises 12 residues. Trimming shortened V by 4 bases and J by 8 bases, and 12 bases separated the two germline ends. Germline CDR1 SGHNT, CDR2 YYREEE (reference sequence). The CDR3 region has the DNA TGTGCCAGCAGCCAAGAGACTGCGGGCTACACCTTC. Its translation is CASSQETAGYTF.

CDR3 loop: CASSYASSYEQYF. Here the CDR3 DNA reads TGTGCCAGCAGTTACGCCAGCTCCTACGAGCAGTACTTC. V gene TRBV6-6 combines with J gene TRBJ2-7; D unresolved. The CDR3 has 13 residues. V gave up 2 bases and J gave up 0 bases, with 5 bases separating them. The germline V gene has CDR1 MNHNY and CDR2 SVGAGI (reference sequence).